This note documents a single T cell receptor beta chain sequence. The data belong to a study of blood T cell repertoires in COVID-19. Study details: Sites in the United States, Italy and Spain provided acute and convalescent COVID-19 samples. The cDNA or gDNA used as material had been derived from T cells, B-cell-depleted T cells, or PBMCs.

The length of the CDR3 is 15 residues. V was shortened by 0 bases and J by 5 bases, with 14 bases between the two germline ends. Germline loops: CDR1 SEHNR, CDR2 FQNEAQ (reference sequence). Original processing methods: Amplification of reference gene primers was used by the study to estimate nucleated cell counts. Repertoires were generated with immunoSEQ multiplex PCR, while TCRdb's copy carries only in-frame clones and drops some. The V and J calls and clone size are taken from that table; D and trimming were inferred from the DNA. Found here are hundreds of thousands of clones, 75% to 85% of them singletons; the top ten hold 5.1%.

The rearrangement joins TRBV7-9 to TRBJ2-7, with D possibly being TRBD1 (6 bases). This receptor was taken from a man aged 50-59 years with active or convalescent COVID-19. Sequenced input: peripheral blood. The chain's CDR3 is CASSLAYRDPHEQYF. Written as DNA, the CDR3 is TGTGCCAGCAGCTTAGCGTACAGGGATCCCCACGAGCAGTACTTC.